The entry that follows covers one T cell receptor (beta chain) sequence. The treatment denotes: some 20 received Ad26.COV2.S at low or high dose, single or two shots; roughly five received placebo; per-sample allocation not given. Specimen acquisition occurred on day 63 following the initial vaccine or placebo injection. Vaccination used an Ad26 vector expressing Wuhan-strain SARS-CoV-2 spike. The sample is drawn from a study of Ad26.COV2.S vaccination and SARS-CoV-2 variants. Using immunoSEQ multiplex PCR, the repertoire was profiled, and TCRdb retains in-frame clones only, with some absent. The sample holds roughly 460,000 clones, 70% to 90% seen once. Here the sequenced sample was peripheral blood, taken in a trial of Ad26.COV2.S vaccine versus placebo. This TCR was sampled from a person aged 18-65 years who received the Ad26.COV2.S COVID-19 vaccine or a placebo.

CDR3 residues: CASSHQVRTTRTGELFF. The CDR3 DNA sequence: TGTGCCAGCAGTCACCAAGTGCGGACAACCCGCACCGGGGAGCTGTTTTTT. J is TRBJ2-2 and V is TRBV27, with a tentative D call TRBD1 (5 bases). The V gene lost 5 bases and the J gene lost 4 bases, with 20 bases spanning the gap. Germline lookup yields CDR1 MNHEY and CDR2 SMNVEV (reference sequence). This CDR3 comprises 17 residues.